This TCR beta chain was retrieved from a study of T-cell memory formation after mild COVID-19. TCRdb independently ran MiXCR on the 5' RACE reads; one entry per CDR3 protein. The data show some 120,000 distinct CDR3 sequences, about 17% seen once. The CDR3 runs to 13 residues. V was pared by 4 bases and J by 4 bases, with 5 bases between. The source is a man aged 18 to 29 who had mild COVID-19 (a few samples of this study predate the infection). Cell type and time point are not known. The sequenced sample consisted of PBMCs or a T cell subset sorted from them (not recorded which). The genes are TRBV12-3 or TRBV12-4 and TRBJ2-6; D remains unclear. CDR3 region: CASSWAGANVLTF. CDR3 nucleotide sequence: TGTGCCAGCAGTTGGGCCGGGGCCAACGTCCTGACTTTC.